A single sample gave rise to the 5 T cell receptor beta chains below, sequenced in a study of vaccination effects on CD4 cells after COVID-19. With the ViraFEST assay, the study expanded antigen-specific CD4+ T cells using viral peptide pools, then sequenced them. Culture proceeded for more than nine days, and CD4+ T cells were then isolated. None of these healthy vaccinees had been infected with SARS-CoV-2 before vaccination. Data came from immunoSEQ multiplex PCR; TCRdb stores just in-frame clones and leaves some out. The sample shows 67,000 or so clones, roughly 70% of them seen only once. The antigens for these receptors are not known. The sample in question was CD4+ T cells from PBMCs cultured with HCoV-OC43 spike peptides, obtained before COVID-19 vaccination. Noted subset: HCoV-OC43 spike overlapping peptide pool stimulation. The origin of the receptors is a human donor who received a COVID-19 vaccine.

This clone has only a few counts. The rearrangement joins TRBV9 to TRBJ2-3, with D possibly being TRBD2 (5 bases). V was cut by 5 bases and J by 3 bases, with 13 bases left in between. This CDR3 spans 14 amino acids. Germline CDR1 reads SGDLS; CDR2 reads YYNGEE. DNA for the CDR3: TGTGCCAGCAGTCGACTGGACTTAACAGATACGCAGTATTTT. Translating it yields CASSRLDLTDTQYF.

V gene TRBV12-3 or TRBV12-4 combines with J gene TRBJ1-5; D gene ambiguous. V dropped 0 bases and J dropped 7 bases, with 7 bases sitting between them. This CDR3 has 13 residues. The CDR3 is CASSLAVGQPQHF. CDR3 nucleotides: TGTGCCAGCAGTTTAGCCGTCGGGCAGCCCCAGCATTTT.

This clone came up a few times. DNA for the CDR3: TGTGCCAGCAGCCCAGGACAGGGCTCCTACAATGAGCAGTTCTTC. Protein: CASSPGQGSYNEQFF. V and J are TRBV14 and TRBJ2-1; TRBD1 agrees at 8 bases. Germline-derived CDR1 and CDR2 are SGHDN and FVKESK. The CDR3 contains 15 residues. J lost 0 bases, V lost 4 bases, and 2 bases had no gene match.

Here the CDR3 reads CASSLFGSSGANVLTF. CDR3 nucleotides: TGCGCCAGCAGCTTGTTCGGGTCCTCTGGGGCCAACGTCCTGACTTTC. This chain connects TRBV5-1 to TRBJ2-6; D is ambiguous. This CDR3 has 16 amino acids. The V and J ends lost 1 base and 0 bases respectively, with 8 bases between them. CDR1 and CDR2 from the germline V gene are SGHRS and YFSETQ.

The CDR3 reads CATSREVVFEQYV. The CDR3 DNA reads as TGTGCCACCAGCAGAGAGGTAGTCTTCGAGCAGTACGTC. V gene TRBV15 combines with J gene TRBJ2-7; the D is unclear. CDR3 length: 13 amino acids. Germline assignment: CDR1 LNHNV and CDR2 YYDKDF (reference sequence). V lost 0 bases, J lost 6 bases, and 9 bases lay in between.